What follows describes a single T cell receptor beta chain. These data come from a study of shared clonotypes between healthy human individuals. The data were produced by immunoSEQ multiplex PCR, yet TCRdb's version contains in-frame clones alone and is incomplete. The sample records millions of clones, 90% to 95% being singletons. This clonotype originated in a man between 18 and 29 years old in good health. The sample was naive CD4+ T cells sorted from blood. Indicated subset: CD45RA+ positively selected.

CDR3 sequence (DNA): TGCGCCAGCAGCTTGGACATATCCAACTATGGCTACACCTTC. It specifies CASSLDISNYGYTF. This rearrangement joins TRBV5-1 to TRBJ1-2; D remains ambiguous. Germline CDR1 and CDR2: SGHRS and YFSETQ. The CDR3 runs to 14 residues. V was clipped by 0 bases and J by 2 bases, with 8 bases between them.